This T cell receptor beta chain was captured in a study of cytomegalovirus exposure and HLA in healthy donors. This clone was observed once. Primers included in the PCR were 60 Vbeta and 13 Jbeta primers. The assay was immunoSEQ multiplex PCR, and TCRdb's table has in-frame clones only and misses some. The sample records over 100,000 clones, around 80% being singletons. V lost 6 bases and J lost 2, with 11 bases in between. This CDR3 comprises 13 residues. Per germline, CDR1 LNHDA and CDR2 SQIVND (reference sequence). This clonotype was sampled from a woman in her late teens or twenties in good health and CMV-seropositive. The specimen sequenced was PBMCs. The chain recombines TRBV19 with TRBJ2-7, with D maybe TRBD1 (7 bases). The CDR3 DNA follows: TGTGCCAGTAGCCCAGGGGGGACCTACGAGCAGTACTTC. Translation gives CASSPGGTYEQYF.